This TCR beta chain was identified during a study of T cells after posttransplantation cyclophosphamide. Profiled with immunoSEQ multiplex PCR; TCRdb holds only in-frame clones, not every one. This sample has about 10,000 clones, with nearly 99% found just once. This clone was detected once. This TCR derives from a man aged 45-65 years in good health, CMV-negative, and a related stem cell transplant donor. Sequencing was performed on naive CD8+ T cells sorted from PBMCs.

The CDR3 reads CASSPRTEPTTFLGYTF. CDR3 DNA: TGTGCCAGCAGTCCCCGGACAGAGCCGACCACTTTTTTGGGCTACACCTTC. V usage is TRBV28 and J usage is TRBJ1-2; possible D gene TRBD1, 6 bases. CDR1 is MDHEN, CDR2 SYDVKM, per germline. Trimming removed 5 bases at V and 8 bases at J, with 27 bases between. The CDR3 contains 17 residues.